These T cell receptor beta chains were read from a single sample in a study of shared clonotypes between healthy human individuals. Here immunoSEQ multiplex PCR was the method, and the copy in TCRdb shows in-frame clones only, minus some. Here the sample spans about 2.3 million clones, around 92% being singletons. Sequencing was carried out using naive CD4+ T cells from PBMCs. The receptors shown here come from a man aged 18-30 years in good health. Some clones in this sample may be carry-over from other donors' samples. The CDR3 runs from the conserved cysteine through the conserved F or W. The D gene is left open where the match is weak.

J gene: TRBJ2-5; V gene: TRBV28; D gene: .; CDR3 protein: CATRLSGPQETQYF
J gene: TRBJ2-2; V gene: TRBV25-1; D gene: .; CDR3 protein: CASSARKGKGVTGELFF
J gene: TRBJ1-2; V gene: TRBV28; D gene: .; CDR3 protein: CASSAPTGVYGYTF
J gene: TRBJ2-5; V gene: TRBV7-8; D gene: .; CDR3 protein: CASSGGGGLTETQYF
J gene: TRBJ2-7; V gene: TRBV4-2; D gene: .; CDR3 protein: CASSQGKGSNSYEQYF
J gene: TRBJ1-5; V gene: TRBV7-2; D gene: .; CDR3 protein: CASTTGPNQPQHF
J gene: TRBJ2-1; V gene: TRBV6-5; D gene: TRBD1; CDR3 protein: CASSYSASTGNEQFF
J gene: TRBJ2-1; V gene: TRBV7-8; D gene: .; CDR3 protein: CASSPKGAGATYNEQFF
J gene: TRBJ1-1; V gene: TRBV18; D gene: .; CDR3 protein: CASSPINTEAFF
J gene: TRBJ2-5; V gene: TRBV10-3; D gene: .; CDR3 protein: CAISERVGETQYF
J gene: TRBJ2-1; V gene: TRBV5-1; D gene: .; CDR3 protein: CASSLVSTSNEQFF
J gene: TRBJ2-7; V gene: TRBV7-6; D gene: .; CDR3 protein: CASSLVGSDYEQYF
J gene: TRBJ2-5; V gene: TRBV7-3; D gene: .; CDR3 protein: CASSPSGTRETQYF
J gene: TRBJ2-5; V gene: TRBV6-5; D gene: .; CDR3 protein: CASGVETQYF
J gene: TRBJ2-5; V gene: TRBV5-1; D gene: .; CDR3 protein: CASSLGTFQETQYF
J gene: TRBJ1-5; V gene: TRBV2; D gene: TRBD1; CDR3 protein: CASMRTGGDNQPQHF
J gene: TRBJ1-5; V gene: TRBV30; D gene: .; CDR3 protein: CAWSGGARDQPQHF
J gene: TRBJ2-7; V gene: TRBV25-1; D gene: TRBD2; CDR3 protein: CASSDRRSGREQYF
J gene: TRBJ2-3; V gene: TRBV5-4; D gene: TRBD1; CDR3 protein: CASSLRGQSADTQYF
J gene: TRBJ1-1; V gene: TRBV4-3; D gene: .; CDR3 protein: CASSQIKGVSTEAFF
J gene: TRBJ2-2; V gene: TRBV19; D gene: .; CDR3 protein: CASSYKGPNTGELFF
J gene: TRBJ2-1; V gene: TRBV7-2; D gene: .; CDR3 protein: CASSLVGTMEQFF
J gene: TRBJ1-5; V gene: TRBV5-1; D gene: TRBD1; CDR3 protein: CASSPGGAVGNQPQHF
J gene: TRBJ1-5; V gene: TRBV7-3; D gene: .; CDR3 protein: CASSSGPGQPQHF
J gene: TRBJ2-7; V gene: TRBV19; D gene: TRBD1; CDR3 protein: CASSMGTGRNEQYF
J gene: TRBJ1-2; V gene: TRBV29-1; D gene: TRBD1; CDR3 protein: CSVGTGARAGYTF
J gene: TRBJ2-5; V gene: TRBV28; D gene: .; CDR3 protein: CASSFRVWETQYF
J gene: TRBJ1-4; V gene: TRBV18; D gene: .; CDR3 protein: CASSALLTQVEKLFF
J gene: TRBJ2-1; V gene: TRBV9; D gene: TRBD2; CDR3 protein: CASSQEFLAGSYNEQFF
J gene: TRBJ2-7; V gene: TRBV7-2; D gene: .; CDR3 protein: CASSLAQLRAYEQYF
J gene: TRBJ1-1; V gene: TRBV9; D gene: TRBD1; CDR3 protein: CASSAFGTVNTEAFF
J gene: TRBJ2-1; V gene: TRBV5-4; D gene: TRBD2; CDR3 protein: CASSSGTSGIVEQFF
J gene: TRBJ1-2; V gene: TRBV28; D gene: .; CDR3 protein: CATTAGGFRGNGYTF
J gene: TRBJ2-1; V gene: TRBV4-1; D gene: .; CDR3 protein: CASSQDGSPRSYNEQFF
J gene: TRBJ2-1; V gene: TRBV27; D gene: .; CDR3 protein: CASSLNGLTYNEQFF
J gene: TRBJ2-7; V gene: TRBV6-1; D gene: .; CDR3 protein: CASRSTGTGAPEQYF
J gene: TRBJ2-5; V gene: TRBV10-3; D gene: TRBD2; CDR3 protein: CAISEPTSGQETQYF